This T cell receptor beta chain appears in the sequencing data of a study of shared clonotypes between healthy human individuals. Study at large: The study used three CD4 naive, three CD4 memory, two CD8 naive and one CD8 memory plate per donor. Findings and caveats of the study: Larger estimated richness was generally seen in naive subsets than in memory subsets. It was anticipated that sequencing depth would influence how many clonotypes donors shared.

Some clones are missing from TCRdb's copy, which holds only in-frame ones; the method was immunoSEQ multiplex PCR. The table records under 600,000 clones, around 97% of them present only once. Nashville, Tennessee was home to all donors, each a Caucasian adult. As regards this clone: Antigen: not known.

Trimming took off 6 bases at V and 6 bases at J, with 12 bases between the two ends. This CDR3 region has 12 residues. The germline CDR1 and CDR2 sequences are MGHDK and SYGVNS. The receptor's source is a woman under 40 in good health. Sequencing used naive CD4+ T cells sorted from blood. The subset is: CD45RA+ positively selected. The V gene is TRBV25-1, the J gene TRBJ2-7; TRBD2 is a possible D gene (5 bases). The CDR3 sequence: CASRFGIGEQYF. CDR3 coding DNA: TGTGCCAGCAGATTCGGGATCGGCGAGCAGTACTTC.